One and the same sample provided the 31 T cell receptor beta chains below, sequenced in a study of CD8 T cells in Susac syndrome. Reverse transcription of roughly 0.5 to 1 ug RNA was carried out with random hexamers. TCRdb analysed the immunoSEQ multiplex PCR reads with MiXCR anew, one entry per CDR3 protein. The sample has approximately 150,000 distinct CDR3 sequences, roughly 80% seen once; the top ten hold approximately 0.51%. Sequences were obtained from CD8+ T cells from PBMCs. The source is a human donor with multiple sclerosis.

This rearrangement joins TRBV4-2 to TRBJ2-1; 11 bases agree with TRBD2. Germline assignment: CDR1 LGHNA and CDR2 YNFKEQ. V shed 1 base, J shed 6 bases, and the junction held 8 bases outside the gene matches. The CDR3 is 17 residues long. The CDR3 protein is CASSQGAASGRSNEQFF. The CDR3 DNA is TGTGCCAGCAGCCAAGGGGCTGCTAGCGGGAGGAGCAATGAGCAGTTCTTC.

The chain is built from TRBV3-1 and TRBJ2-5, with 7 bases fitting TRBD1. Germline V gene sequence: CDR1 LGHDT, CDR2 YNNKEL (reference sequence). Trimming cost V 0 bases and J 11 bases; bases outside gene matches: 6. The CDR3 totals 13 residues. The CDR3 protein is CASSQEKGGQQYF. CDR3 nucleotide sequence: TGTGCCAGCAGCCAAGAAAAAGGGGGCCAACAGTACTTC.

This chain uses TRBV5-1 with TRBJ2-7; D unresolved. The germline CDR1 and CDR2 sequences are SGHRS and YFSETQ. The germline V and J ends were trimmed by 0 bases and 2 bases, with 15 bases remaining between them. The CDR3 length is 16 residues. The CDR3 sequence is CASSLEQYPAAYEQYF. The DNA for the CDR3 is TGCGCCAGCAGCTTGGAGCAGTACCCCGCGGCCTACGAGCAGTACTTC.

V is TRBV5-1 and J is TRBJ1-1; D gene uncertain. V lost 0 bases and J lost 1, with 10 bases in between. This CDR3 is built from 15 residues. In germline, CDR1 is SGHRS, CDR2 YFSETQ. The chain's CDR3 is CASSLAPYTNTEAFF. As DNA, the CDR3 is TGCGCCAGCAGCTTGGCCCCCTATACGAACACTGAAGCTTTCTTT.

Here the CDR3 DNA reads TGTGCCAGCAGCGCCCGAAGATCCTACGAGCAGTACTTC. Amino acids: CASSARRSYEQYF. The chain is built from TRBV7-2 and TRBJ2-7; D ambiguous. CDR3 length: 13 residues. Germline loops: CDR1 SGHTA, CDR2 FQGNSA. V was pared by 5 bases and J by 1 base, with 9 bases between.

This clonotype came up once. The CDR3 spells CASSLYVEGTANYGYTF. The CDR3 nucleotides read TGTGCCAGCAGCTTGTACGTGGAGGGAACGGCTAACTATGGCTACACCTTC. This sequence joins TRBV5-6 and TRBJ1-2; no firm D call. The CDR3 loop spans 17 amino acids. Between the trimmed V and J ends, which lost 1 base and 0 bases, there was a span of 16 bases. CDR1 is SGHDT, CDR2 YYEEEE, per germline.

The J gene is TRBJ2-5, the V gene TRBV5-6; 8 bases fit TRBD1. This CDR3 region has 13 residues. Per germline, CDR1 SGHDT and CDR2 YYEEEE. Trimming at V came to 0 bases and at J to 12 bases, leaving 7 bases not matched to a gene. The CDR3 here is CASSLGGRQGKYF. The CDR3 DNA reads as TGTGCCAGCAGCTTGGGGGGTAGACAGGGGAAGTACTTC.

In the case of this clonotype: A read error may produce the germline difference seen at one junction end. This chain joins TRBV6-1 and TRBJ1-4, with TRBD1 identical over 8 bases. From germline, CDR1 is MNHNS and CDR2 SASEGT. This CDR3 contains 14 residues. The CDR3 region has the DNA TGTGCCAGTAGTGTTCGGGACAGGAATGAAAAACTGTTTTTT. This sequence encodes CASSVRDRNEKLFF.

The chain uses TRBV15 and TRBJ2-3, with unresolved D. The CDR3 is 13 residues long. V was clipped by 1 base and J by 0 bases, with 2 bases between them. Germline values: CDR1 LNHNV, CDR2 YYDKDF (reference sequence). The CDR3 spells CATSRVSTDTQYF. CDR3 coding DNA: TGTGCCACCAGCAGAGTTAGCACAGATACGCAGTATTTT.

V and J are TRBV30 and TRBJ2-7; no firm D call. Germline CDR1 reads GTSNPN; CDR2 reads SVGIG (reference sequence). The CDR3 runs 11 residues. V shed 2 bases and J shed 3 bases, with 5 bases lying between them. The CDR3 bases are TGTGCCTGGAGTTATGGCTACGAGCAGTACTTC. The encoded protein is CAWSYGYEQYF.

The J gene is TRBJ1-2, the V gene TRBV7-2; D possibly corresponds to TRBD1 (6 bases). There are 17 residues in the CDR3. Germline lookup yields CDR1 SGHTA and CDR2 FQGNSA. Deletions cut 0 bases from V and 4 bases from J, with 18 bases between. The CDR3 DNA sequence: TGTGCCAGCAGCTTAGCGCAGGGGCACGCACCATTCTATGGCTACACCTTC. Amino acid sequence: CASSLAQGHAPFYGYTF.

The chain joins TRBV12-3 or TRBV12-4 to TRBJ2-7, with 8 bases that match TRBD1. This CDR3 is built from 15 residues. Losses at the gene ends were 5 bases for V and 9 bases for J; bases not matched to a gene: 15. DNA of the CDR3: TGTGCCAGCAGTCCCAGCGTGGGGACAGGTTTTATGCAGTACTTC. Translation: CASSPSVGTGFMQYF.

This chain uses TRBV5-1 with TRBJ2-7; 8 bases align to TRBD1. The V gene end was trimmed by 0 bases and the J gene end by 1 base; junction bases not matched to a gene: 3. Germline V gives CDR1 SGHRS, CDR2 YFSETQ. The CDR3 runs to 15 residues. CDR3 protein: CASSLDRGVSYEQYF. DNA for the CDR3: TGCGCCAGCAGCTTGGACAGGGGGGTTTCCTACGAGCAGTACTTC.

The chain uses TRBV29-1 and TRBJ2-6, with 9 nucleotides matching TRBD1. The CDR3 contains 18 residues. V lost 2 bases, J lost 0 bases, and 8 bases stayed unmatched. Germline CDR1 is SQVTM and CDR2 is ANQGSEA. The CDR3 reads CSVELGQGSFSGANVLTF. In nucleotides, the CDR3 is TGCAGCGTTGAATTAGGACAGGGGAGTTTCTCTGGGGCCAACGTCCTGACTTTC.

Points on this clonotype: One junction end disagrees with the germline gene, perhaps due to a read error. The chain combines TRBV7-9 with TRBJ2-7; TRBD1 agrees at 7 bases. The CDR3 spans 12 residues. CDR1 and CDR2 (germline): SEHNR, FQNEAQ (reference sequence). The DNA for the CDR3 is TGTGCCGGCAGCCCGACAGGGAACGAGCAGTACTTC. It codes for CAGSPTGNEQYF.

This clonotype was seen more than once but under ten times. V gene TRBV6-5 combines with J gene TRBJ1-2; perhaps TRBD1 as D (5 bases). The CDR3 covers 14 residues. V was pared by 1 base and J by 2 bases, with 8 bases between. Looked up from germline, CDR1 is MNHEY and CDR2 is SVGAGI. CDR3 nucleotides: TGTGCCAGCAGTTACTTTCAGGGAAACTATGGCTACACCTTC. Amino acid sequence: CASSYFQGNYGYTF.

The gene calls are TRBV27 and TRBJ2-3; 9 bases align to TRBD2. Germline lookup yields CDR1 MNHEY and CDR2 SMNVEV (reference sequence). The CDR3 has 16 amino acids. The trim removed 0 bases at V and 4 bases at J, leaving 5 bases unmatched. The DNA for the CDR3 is TGTGCCAGCAGTTTATCGGCTAGCGGGGTTGCAGATACGCAGTATTTT. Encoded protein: CASSLSASGVADTQYF.

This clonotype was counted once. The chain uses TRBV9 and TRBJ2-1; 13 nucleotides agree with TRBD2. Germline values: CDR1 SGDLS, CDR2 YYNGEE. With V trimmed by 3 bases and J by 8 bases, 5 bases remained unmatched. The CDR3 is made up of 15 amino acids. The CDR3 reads CASSAGTSGIDEQFF. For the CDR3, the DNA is TGTGCCAGCAGCGCCGGGACTAGCGGGATTGATGAGCAGTTCTTC.

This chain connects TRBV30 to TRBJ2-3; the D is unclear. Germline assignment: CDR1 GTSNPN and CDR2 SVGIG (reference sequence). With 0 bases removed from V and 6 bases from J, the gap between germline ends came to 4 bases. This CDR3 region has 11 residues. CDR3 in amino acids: CAWSVVDTQYF. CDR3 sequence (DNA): TGTGCCTGGAGTGTAGTGGATACGCAGTATTTT.

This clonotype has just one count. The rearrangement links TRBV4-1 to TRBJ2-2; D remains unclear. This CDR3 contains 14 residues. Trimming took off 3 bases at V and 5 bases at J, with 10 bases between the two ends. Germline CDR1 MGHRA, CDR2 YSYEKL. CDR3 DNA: TGCGCCAGCAGCCACCCCCACGCTACCGGGGAGCTGTTTTTT. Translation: CASSHPHATGELFF.

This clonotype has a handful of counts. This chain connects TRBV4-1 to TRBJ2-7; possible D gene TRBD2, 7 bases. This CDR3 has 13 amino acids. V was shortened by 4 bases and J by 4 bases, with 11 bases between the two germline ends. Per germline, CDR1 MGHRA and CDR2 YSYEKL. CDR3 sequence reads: CASSPGGLYEQYF. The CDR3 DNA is TGCGCCAGCAGCCCGGGGGGCTTATACGAGCAGTACTTC.

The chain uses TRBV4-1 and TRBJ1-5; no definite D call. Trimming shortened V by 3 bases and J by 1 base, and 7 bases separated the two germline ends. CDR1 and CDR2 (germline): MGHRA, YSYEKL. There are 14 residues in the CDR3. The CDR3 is CASSQVGSNQPQHF. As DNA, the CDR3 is TGCGCCAGCAGCCAGGTTGGGAGCAATCAGCCCCAGCATTTT.

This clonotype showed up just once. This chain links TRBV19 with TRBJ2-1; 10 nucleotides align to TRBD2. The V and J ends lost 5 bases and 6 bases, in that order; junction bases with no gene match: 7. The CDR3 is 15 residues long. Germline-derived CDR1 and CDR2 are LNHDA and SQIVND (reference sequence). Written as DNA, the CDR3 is TGTGCCAGTAGTTCTAGCGGGAGACAAGGCAATGAGCAGTTCTTC. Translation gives CASSSSGRQGNEQFF.

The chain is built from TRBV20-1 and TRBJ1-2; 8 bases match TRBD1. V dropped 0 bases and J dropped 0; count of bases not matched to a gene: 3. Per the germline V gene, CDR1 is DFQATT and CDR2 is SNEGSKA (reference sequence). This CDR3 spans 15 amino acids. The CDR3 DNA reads TGCAGTGCTAGAGATCTCAGGGGGCCTAACTATGGCTACACCTTC. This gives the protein CSARDLRGPNYGYTF.

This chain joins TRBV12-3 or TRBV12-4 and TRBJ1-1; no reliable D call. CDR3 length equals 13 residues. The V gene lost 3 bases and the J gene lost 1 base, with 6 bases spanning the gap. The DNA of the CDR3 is TGTGCCAGCAGTTTTAGGGAGAACACTGAAGCTTTCTTT. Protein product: CASSFRENTEAFF.

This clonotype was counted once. DNA for the CDR3: TGCAGCGCTCTCGGGCGGGCATTGAGTGGAAACACCATATATTTT. It encodes CSALGRALSGNTIYF. V usage is TRBV29-1 and J usage is TRBJ1-3; D ambiguous. CDR3 size: 15 residues. CDR1 is SQVTM, CDR2 ANQGSEA, per germline. V was clipped by 7 bases and J by 3 bases, with 19 bases between them.

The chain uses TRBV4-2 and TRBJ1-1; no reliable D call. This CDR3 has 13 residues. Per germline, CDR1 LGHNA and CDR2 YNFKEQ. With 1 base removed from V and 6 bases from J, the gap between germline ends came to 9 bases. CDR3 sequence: CASSQGLQPEAFF. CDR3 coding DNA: TGTGCCAGCAGCCAAGGTTTACAGCCTGAAGCTTTCTTT.

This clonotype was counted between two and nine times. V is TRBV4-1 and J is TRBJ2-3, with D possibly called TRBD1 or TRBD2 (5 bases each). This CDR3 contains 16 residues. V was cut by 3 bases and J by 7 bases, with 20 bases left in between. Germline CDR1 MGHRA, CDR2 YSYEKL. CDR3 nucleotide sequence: TGCGCCAGCAGCCAGACTACAGGCGGCGAACGCAATACGCAGTATTTT. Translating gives CASSQTTGGERNTQYF.

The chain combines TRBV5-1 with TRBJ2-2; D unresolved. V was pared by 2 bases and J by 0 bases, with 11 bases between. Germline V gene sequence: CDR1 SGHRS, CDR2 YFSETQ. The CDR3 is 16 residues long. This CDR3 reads CASSLFRVPNTGELFF. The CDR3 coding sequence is TGCGCCAGCAGCTTATTTCGGGTACCGAACACCGGGGAGCTGTTTTTT.

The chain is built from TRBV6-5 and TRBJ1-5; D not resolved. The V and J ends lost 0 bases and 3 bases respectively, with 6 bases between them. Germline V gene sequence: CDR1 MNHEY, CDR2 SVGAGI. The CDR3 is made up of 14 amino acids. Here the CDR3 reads CASSYSRANQPQHF. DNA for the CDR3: TGTGCCAGCAGTTACTCGAGGGCCAATCAGCCCCAGCATTTT.

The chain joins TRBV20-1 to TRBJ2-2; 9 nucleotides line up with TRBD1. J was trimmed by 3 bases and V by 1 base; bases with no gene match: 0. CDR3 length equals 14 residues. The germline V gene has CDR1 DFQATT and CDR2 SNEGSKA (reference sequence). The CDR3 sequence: CSARGQGDTGELFF. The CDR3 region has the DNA TGCAGTGCTAGAGGACAGGGGGACACCGGGGAGCTGTTTTTT.